This TCR beta chain was captured in a study of cytomegalovirus exposure and HLA in healthy donors. Study-wide context: An earlier analysis identified 117 million unique TCR beta sequences in some 170 million T cells. Study-level results: Judged likely to be a sequencing artifact was a cluster of highly shared sequence variants. Reports credit the classifier with highly specific, highly sensitive diagnosis of cytomegalovirus status.

To note about this clone: Its target is unknown.

The PCR made use of 60 Vbeta and 13 Jbeta primers. Under the authors' procedure: Around 80 million unique TCR beta chains, 9.5 million to 11 million of them shared, were counted by a later analysis. Data came from immunoSEQ multiplex PCR; TCRdb stores just in-frame clones and leaves some out. For V, J and clone size, that table is used; D and trimming come from the DNA. The sample includes around 120,000 clones, 80% to 85% seen only once; the top ten take about 0.71%. This CDR3 is 16 amino acids long. CDR1 and CDR2 from the germline V gene are GTSNPN and SVGIG (reference sequence). V gave up 2 bases and J gave up 5 bases; unmatched junction bases: 12.

The gene calls are TRBV30 and TRBJ1-1; 9 bases line up with TRBD1. Sample: PBMCs. The clonotype comes from a young man in good health and CMV-seronegative. CDR3 region: CAWSSSPTGGLTEAFF. The CDR3 DNA reads TGTGCCTGGAGTTCTTCCCCCACAGGGGGCTTGACTGAAGCTTTCTTT. Full variable domain (outside the CDR3, taken from reference TRBV30 and TRBJ1-1): SQTIHQWPATLVQPVGSPLSLECTVEGTSNPNLYWYRQAAGRGLQLLFYSVGIGQISSEVPQNLSASRPQDRQFILSSKKLLLSDSGFYLCAWSSSPTGGLTEAFFGQGTRLTVV.